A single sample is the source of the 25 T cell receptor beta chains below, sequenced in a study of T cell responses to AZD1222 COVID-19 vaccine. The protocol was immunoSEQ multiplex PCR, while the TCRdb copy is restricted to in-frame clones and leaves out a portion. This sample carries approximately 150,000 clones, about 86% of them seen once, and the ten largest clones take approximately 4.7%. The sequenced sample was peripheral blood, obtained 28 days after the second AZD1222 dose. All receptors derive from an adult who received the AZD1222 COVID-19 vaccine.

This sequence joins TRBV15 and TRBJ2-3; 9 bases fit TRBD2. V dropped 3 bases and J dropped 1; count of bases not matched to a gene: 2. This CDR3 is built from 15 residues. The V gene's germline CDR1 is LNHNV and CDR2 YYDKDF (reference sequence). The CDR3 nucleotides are TGTGCCACCAGCAGCGCTAGCGGGGGCACAGATACGCAGTATTTT. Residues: CATSSASGGTDTQYF.

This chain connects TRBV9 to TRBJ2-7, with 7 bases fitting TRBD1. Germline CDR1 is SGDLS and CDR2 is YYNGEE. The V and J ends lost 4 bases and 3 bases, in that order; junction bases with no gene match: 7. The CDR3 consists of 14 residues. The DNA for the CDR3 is TGTGCCAGCAGCCCTATGACAGGGAACTACGAGCAGTACTTC. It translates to CASSPMTGNYEQYF.

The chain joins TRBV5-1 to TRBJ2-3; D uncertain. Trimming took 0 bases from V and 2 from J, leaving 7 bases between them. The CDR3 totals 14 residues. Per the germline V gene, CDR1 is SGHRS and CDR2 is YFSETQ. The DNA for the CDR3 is TGCGCCAGCAGCTTGGGGGGTACCACAGATACGCAGTATTTT. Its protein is CASSLGGTTDTQYF.

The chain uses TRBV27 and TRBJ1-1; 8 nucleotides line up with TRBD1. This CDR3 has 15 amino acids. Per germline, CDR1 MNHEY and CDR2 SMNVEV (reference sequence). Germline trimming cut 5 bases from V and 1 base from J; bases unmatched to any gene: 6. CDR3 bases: TGTGCCAGCAGTATTCGGGACAGGCCGAACACTGAAGCTTTCTTT. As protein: CASSIRDRPNTEAFF.

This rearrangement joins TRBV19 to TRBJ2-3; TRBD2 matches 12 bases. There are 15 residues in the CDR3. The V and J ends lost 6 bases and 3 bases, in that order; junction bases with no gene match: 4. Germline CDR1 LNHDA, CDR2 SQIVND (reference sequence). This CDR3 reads CASRLAGGGTDTQYF. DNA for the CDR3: TGTGCCAGTAGACTAGCGGGAGGCGGTACAGATACGCAGTATTTT.

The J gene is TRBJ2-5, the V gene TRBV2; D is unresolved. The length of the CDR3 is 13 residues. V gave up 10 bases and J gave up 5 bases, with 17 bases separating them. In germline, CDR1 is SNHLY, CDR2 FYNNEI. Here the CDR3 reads CATSDSELETQYF. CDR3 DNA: TGTGCCACCAGCGACTCGGAGCTGGAGACCCAGTACTTC.

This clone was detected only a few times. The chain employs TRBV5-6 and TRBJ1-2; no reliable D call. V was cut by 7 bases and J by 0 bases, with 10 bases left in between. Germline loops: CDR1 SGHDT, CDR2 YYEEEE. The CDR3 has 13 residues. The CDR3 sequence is CASHKTPNYGYTF. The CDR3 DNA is TGTGCCAGCCACAAAACCCCTAACTATGGCTACACCTTC.

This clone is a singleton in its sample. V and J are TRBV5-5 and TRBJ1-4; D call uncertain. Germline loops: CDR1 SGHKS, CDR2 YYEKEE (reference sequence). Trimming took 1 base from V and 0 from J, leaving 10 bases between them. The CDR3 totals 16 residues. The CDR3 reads CASSLSPQATNEKLFF. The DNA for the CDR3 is TGTGCCAGCAGCTTGTCTCCGCAAGCAACTAATGAAAAACTGTTTTTT.

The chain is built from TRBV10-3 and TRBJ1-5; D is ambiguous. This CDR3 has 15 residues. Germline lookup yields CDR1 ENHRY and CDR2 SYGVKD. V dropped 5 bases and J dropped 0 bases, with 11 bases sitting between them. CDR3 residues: CAISPGILSNQPQHF. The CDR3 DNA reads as TGTGCCATCAGTCCGGGGATCCTTAGCAATCAGCCCCAGCATTTT.

Written as DNA, the CDR3 is TGTGCCAGCAGCGGCCCAGGGGGCGCGGGGGATTCACCCCTCCACTTT. Translated: CASSGPGGAGDSPLHF. The chain links TRBV9 to TRBJ1-6, with 8 bases that match TRBD1. From germline, CDR1 is SGDLS and CDR2 YYNGEE. The V segment lost 3 bases and the J segment 8 bases; nucleotides outside the gene matches: 10. The CDR3 is 16 amino acids.

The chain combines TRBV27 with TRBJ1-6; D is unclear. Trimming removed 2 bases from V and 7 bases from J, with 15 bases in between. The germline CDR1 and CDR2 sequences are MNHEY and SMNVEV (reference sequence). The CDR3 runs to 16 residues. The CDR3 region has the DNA TGTGCCAGCAGTTTAGGGTTGGCAGGAGGAAATTCACCCCTCCACTTT. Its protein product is CASSLGLAGGNSPLHF.

CDR3 nucleotides: TGTGCCAGTAAGTGGGGGCCAGCGAACACTGAAGCTTTCTTT. The encoded protein is CASKWGPANTEAFF. The rearrangement links TRBV19 to TRBJ1-1, with D possibly being TRBD1 (6 bases). Germline CDR1 LNHDA, CDR2 SQIVND (reference sequence). The V end lost 7 bases, the J end lost 1 base, and 13 bases lay between the germline ends. The CDR3 is 14 amino acids.

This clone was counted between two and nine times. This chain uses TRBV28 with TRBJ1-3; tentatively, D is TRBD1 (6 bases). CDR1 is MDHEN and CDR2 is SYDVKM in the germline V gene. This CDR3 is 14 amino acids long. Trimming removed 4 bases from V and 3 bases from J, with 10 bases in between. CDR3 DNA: TGTGCCAGCAGTTCCGGACAGCATGGAAACACCATATATTTT. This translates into CASSSGQHGNTIYF.

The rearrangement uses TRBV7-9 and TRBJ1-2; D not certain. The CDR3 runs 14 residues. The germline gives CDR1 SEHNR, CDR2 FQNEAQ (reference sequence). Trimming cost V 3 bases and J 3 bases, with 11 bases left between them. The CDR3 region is CASSFRGGDYGYTF. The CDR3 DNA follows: TGTGCCAGCAGCTTCCGGGGAGGAGACTATGGCTACACCTTC.

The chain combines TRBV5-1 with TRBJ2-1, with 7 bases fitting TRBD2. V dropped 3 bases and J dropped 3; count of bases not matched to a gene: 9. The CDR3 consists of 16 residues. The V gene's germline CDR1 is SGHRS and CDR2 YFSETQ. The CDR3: CASSSNRGSIYNEQFF. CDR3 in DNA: TGCGCCAGCAGCTCAAACCGCGGGAGTATCTACAATGAGCAGTTCTTC. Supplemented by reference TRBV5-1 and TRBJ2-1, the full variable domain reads KAGVTQTPRYLIKTRGQQVTLSCSPISGHRSVSWYQQTPGQGLQFLFEYFSETQRNKGNFPGRFSGRQFSNSRSEMNVSTLELGDSALYLCASSSNRGSIYNEQFFGPGTRLTVL.

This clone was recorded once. CDR3 nucleotide sequence: TGTGCCAGCAGCGCCCCTACTAGCGGGGGCCCGTCCTACGAGCAGTACTTC. Amino acids: CASSAPTSGGPSYEQYF. The chain combines TRBV9 with TRBJ2-7; 11 nucleotides line up with TRBD2. Germline V CDR1 and CDR2: SGDLS, YYNGEE. Trimming at V came to 3 bases and at J to 1 base, leaving 9 bases not matched to a gene. CDR3 length: 17 amino acids.

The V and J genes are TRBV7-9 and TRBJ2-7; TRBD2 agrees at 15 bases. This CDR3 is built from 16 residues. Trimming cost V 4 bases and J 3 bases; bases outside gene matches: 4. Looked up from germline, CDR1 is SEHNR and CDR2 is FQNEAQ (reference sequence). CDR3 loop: CASSSGLAGGNYEQYF. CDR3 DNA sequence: TGTGCCAGCAGCTCCGGACTAGCGGGAGGGAACTACGAGCAGTACTTC.

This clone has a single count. CDR3: CSATTHNTEAFF. The DNA for the CDR3 is TGCAGCGCTACTACACATAACACTGAAGCTTTCTTT. The rearrangement uses TRBV29-1 and TRBJ1-1; D remains ambiguous. Per the germline V gene, CDR1 is SQVTM and CDR2 is ANQGSEA. The CDR3 is 12 amino acids. Trimming took off 7 bases at V and 2 bases at J, with 11 bases between the two ends.

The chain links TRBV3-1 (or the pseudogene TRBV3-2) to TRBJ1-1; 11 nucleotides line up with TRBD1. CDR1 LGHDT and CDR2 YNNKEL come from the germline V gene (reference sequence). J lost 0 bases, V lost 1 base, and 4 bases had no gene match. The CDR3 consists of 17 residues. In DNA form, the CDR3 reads TGTGCCAGCAGCCAAGGTGGGACAGGGGGTTTGAACACTGAAGCTTTCTTT. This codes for CASSQGGTGGLNTEAFF.

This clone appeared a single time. The CDR3 sequence is CASSLGGGWYGYTF. CDR3 sequence (DNA): TGTGCCAGCAGTTTAGGTGGGGGATGGTATGGCTACACCTTC. V gene TRBV27 combines with J gene TRBJ1-2, with D maybe TRBD1 (5 bases). Trimming took 2 bases from V and 5 from J, leaving 12 bases between them. The CDR3 sequence is 14 residues long. Looked up from germline, CDR1 is MNHEY and CDR2 is SMNVEV (reference sequence).

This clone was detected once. The CDR3 coding sequence is TGTGCCAGCAGTGCTACAGGGGGCCCGCTTGAAAAACTGTTTTTT. Its protein product is CASSATGGPLEKLFF. The V and J genes are TRBV7-7 and TRBJ1-4; 9 positions agree with TRBD1. The CDR3 extends over 15 amino acids. CDR1 and CDR2 (germline): SSHAT, FNYEAQ (reference sequence). Trimming took 6 bases from V and 7 from J; bases not matched to a gene: 9. Full variable domain (rest looked up from reference TRBV7-7 and TRBJ1-4): GAGVSQSPRYKVTKRGQDVTLRCDPISSHATLYWYQQALGQGPEFLTYFNYEAQPDKSGLPSDRFSAERPEGSISTLTIQRTEQRDSAMYRCASSATGGPLEKLFFGSGTQLSVL.

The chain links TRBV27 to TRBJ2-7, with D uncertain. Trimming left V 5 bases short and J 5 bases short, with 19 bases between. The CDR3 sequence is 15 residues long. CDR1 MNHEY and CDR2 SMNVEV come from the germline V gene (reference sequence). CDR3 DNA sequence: TGTGCCAGCAGTCCCCTTTTTGGCCCTGGGGACGAGCAGTACTTC. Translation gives CASSPLFGPGDEQYF.

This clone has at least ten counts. For the CDR3, the DNA is TGTGCCAGCAGCTCTGGGACCGGGACCGGGGAGCTGTTTTTT. The encoded protein is CASSSGTGTGELFF. The chain links TRBV5-8 to TRBJ2-2; D is perhaps TRBD1 or TRBD2 (5 bases each). The CDR3 consists of 14 residues. Deletions cut 3 bases from V and 5 bases from J, with 11 bases between. Per the germline V gene, CDR1 is SGHTS and CDR2 is YDEGEE.

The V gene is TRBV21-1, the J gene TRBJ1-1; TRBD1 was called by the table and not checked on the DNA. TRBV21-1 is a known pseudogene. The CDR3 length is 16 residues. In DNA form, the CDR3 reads TGTGCCAGCAGCAGTCAGGGGAGAGGAGGGAACACTGAAGCTTTCTTT. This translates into CASSSQGRGGNTEAFF.

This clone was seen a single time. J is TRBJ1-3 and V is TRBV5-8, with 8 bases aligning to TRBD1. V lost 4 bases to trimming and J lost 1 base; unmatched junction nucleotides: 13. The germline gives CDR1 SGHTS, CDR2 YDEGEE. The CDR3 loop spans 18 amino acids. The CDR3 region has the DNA TGTGCCAGCAGCCCGGGACAGGCATCACTCATGTCTGGAAACACCATATATTTT. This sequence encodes CASSPGQASLMSGNTIYF.